The clone carrying this T cell receptor beta chain was counted many times. The cDNA came from 5'RACE with 10-nucleotide random UMIs. Over 200 million TCR-beta sequences from 15-18 subjects came from every sequencing run. Each CDR3 protein is one row after TCRdb ran MiXCR on the 5' RACE reads. Here the sample spans about 92,000 distinct CDR3 sequences, roughly 3.3% being singletons. The CDR3 runs to 15 residues. CDR1 is MNHEY, CDR2 SMNVEV, per germline (reference sequence). The ends were cut back, 5 bases at V and 0 bases at J, with 11 bases in the middle. This specimen belongs to a study of neurological immune-mediated disorders.

This TCR was sampled from a woman between 50 and 59 years old with multiple sclerosis. Source material: PBMCs. The chain is built from TRBV27 and TRBJ1-5; no reliable D call. DNA of the CDR3: TGTGCCAGCAGTCACAGCGGTTATAGCAATCAGCCCCAGCATTTT. Its protein product is CASSHSGYSNQPQHF.